Below are 9 T cell receptor beta chains sequenced from a single sample in a study of blood T cell repertoires in COVID-19. This table comes from immunoSEQ multiplex PCR, and its TCRdb copy is limited to in-frame clones, with some not included. The sample consists of approximately 96,000 clones, more than 65% of them appearing once. Material for sequencing was peripheral blood. The origin of the receptors is an elderly woman with acute or convalescent COVID-19.

The chain employs TRBV11-3 and TRBJ2-2; no firm D call. This CDR3 is built from 16 residues. The germline CDR1 and CDR2 sequences are SGHNT and YENEEA. V shed 4 bases and J shed 5 bases, with 17 bases lying between them. CDR3 nucleotides: TGTGCCAGCAGCTCCCCTGGCGGCGGAAATACCGGGGAGCTGTTTTTT. It is translated as CASSSPGGGNTGELFF.

The chain uses TRBV5-1 and TRBJ1-3; possible D gene TRBD1, 5 bases. This CDR3 comprises 15 residues. Germline-derived CDR1 and CDR2 are SGHRS and YFSETQ. V was clipped by 1 base and J by 0 bases, with 8 bases between them. The CDR3 loop is CASSLQGLSGNTIYF. In DNA form, the CDR3 reads TGCGCCAGCAGCTTGCAGGGACTCTCTGGAAACACCATATATTTT.

V gene TRBV7-2 combines with J gene TRBJ2-3; D not certain. The length of the CDR3 is 14 residues. The V end lost 6 bases, the J end lost 4 bases, and 14 bases lay between the germline ends. Per the germline V gene, CDR1 is SGHTA and CDR2 is FQGNSA. For the CDR3, the DNA is TGTGCCAGCAGACAAAATCGCGGCGCAGATACGCAGTATTTT. This translates into CASRQNRGADTQYF. Drawing the rest from reference TRBV7-2 and TRBJ2-3, the complete variable domain is GAGVSQSPSNKVTEKGKDVELRCDPISGHTALYWYRQSLGQGLEFLIYFQGNSAPDKSGLPSDRFSAERTGGSVSTLTIQRTQQEDSAVYLCASRQNRGADTQYFGPGTRLTVL.

This clone was observed a handful of times. The CDR3 DNA reads as TGTGCCAGCACAACACAGGGGTCGAGGGAAGCTTTCTTT. Encoded protein: CASTTQGSREAFF. This chain uses TRBV2 with TRBJ1-1, with 7 bases lining up with TRBD1. V dropped 7 bases and J dropped 8; count of bases not matched to a gene: 10. The CDR3 loop spans 13 amino acids. The V gene's germline CDR1 is SNHLY and CDR2 FYNNEI.

The chain employs TRBV7-9 and TRBJ2-5, with D perhaps matching TRBD2 (6 bases). The germline V gene has CDR1 SEHNR and CDR2 FQNEAQ (reference sequence). The length of the CDR3 is 15 residues. With 5 bases removed from V and 2 bases from J, the gap between germline ends came to 15 bases. The CDR3 sequence is CASSPRTKPQETQYF. In nucleotides, the CDR3 is TGTGCCAGCAGCCCTCGGACTAAACCTCAAGAGACCCAGTACTTC.

The chain uses TRBV9 and TRBJ1-5; D not certain. The germline V and J ends were trimmed by 7 bases and 0 bases, with 8 bases remaining between them. Germline CDR1 reads SGDLS; CDR2 reads YYNGEE. This CDR3 has 13 residues. In nucleotides, the CDR3 is TGTGCCAGCTCCGGGGATAGCAATCAGCCCCAGCATTTT. It is translated as CASSGDSNQPQHF.

The chain uses TRBV7-9 and TRBJ1-6; D is undetermined. CDR1 is SEHNR and CDR2 is FQNEAQ in the germline V gene (reference sequence). This CDR3 has 12 residues. V lost 5 bases to trimming and J lost 10 bases, with 9 bases between them. The CDR3 sequence: CASSIERSPLHF. CDR3 bases: TGTGCCAGCAGCATAGAACGGTCACCCCTCCACTTT.

The V and J genes are TRBV20-1 and TRBJ1-3; TRBD1 matches 8 bases. The CDR3 has 16 residues. Germline CDR1 and CDR2: DFQATT and SNEGSKA (reference sequence). V lost 3 bases to trimming and J lost 0 bases; unmatched junction nucleotides: 7. The CDR3 loop is CSASRGTGYSGNTIYF. DNA for the CDR3: TGCAGTGCTAGTAGGGGGACAGGTTACTCTGGAAACACCATATATTTT.

This sequence joins TRBV11-3 and TRBJ2-1; D possibly corresponds to TRBD2 (5 bases). CDR1 SGHNT and CDR2 YENEEA come from the germline V gene. The V gene lost 0 bases and the J gene lost 0 bases, with 9 bases spanning the gap. CDR3 length: 16 residues. Here the CDR3 reads CASSLDPGSSYNEQFF. CDR3 nucleotide sequence: TGTGCCAGCAGCTTAGATCCGGGAAGCTCCTACAATGAGCAGTTCTTC.